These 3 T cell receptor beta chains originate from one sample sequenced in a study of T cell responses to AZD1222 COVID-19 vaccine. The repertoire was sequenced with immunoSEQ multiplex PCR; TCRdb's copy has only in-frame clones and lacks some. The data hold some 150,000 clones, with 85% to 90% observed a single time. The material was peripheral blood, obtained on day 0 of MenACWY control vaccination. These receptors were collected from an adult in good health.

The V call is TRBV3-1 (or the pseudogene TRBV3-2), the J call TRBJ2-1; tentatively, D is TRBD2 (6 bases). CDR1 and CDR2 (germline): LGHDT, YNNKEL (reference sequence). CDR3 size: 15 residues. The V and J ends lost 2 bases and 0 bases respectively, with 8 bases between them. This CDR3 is CASSQTRDSYNEQFF. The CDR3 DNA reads TGTGCCAGCAGCCAAACGCGGGACTCCTACAATGAGCAGTTCTTC.

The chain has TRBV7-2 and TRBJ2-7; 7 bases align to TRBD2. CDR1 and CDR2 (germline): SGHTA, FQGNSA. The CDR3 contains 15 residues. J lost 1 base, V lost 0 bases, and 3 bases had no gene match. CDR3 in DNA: TGTGCCAGCAGCTTAGCACTAGCGATTTCCTACGAGCAGTACTTC. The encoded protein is CASSLALAISYEQYF.

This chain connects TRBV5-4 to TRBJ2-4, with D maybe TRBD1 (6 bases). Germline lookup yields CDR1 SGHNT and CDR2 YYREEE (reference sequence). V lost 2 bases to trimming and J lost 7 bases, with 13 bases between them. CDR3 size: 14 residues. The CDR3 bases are TGTGCCAGCAGCTTCATGCAGGGGTCCAACATTCAGTACTTC. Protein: CASSFMQGSNIQYF.